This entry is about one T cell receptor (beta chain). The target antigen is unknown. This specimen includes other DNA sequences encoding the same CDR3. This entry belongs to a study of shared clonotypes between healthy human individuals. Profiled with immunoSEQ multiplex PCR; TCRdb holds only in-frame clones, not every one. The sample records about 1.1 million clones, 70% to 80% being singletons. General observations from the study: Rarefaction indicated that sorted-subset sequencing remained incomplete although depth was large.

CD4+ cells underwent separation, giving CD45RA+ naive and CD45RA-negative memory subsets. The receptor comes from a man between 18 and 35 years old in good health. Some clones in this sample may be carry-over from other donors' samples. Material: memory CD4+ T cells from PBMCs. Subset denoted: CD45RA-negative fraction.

CDR3 protein: CASSRGQGVYGYTF. CDR3 bases: TGTGCCAGCAGCCGGGGACAGGGAGTCTATGGCTACACCTTC. The chain links TRBV7-3 to TRBJ1-2; 9 nucleotides align to TRBD1. Trimming took 5 bases from V and 4 from J; bases not matched to a gene: 5. CDR3 length: 14 amino acids. Per germline, CDR1 SGHTA and CDR2 FQGTGA.